A single sample is the source of the 26 T cell receptor beta chains below, sequenced in a study of blood T cell repertoires in COVID-19. TCRdb's copy holds only in-frame clones and misses some; the assay was immunoSEQ multiplex PCR. Of 200,000 to 250,000 clones listed, 83% are singletons. Sequencing was done on a sample of peripheral blood. The receptors stem from a human donor in a cohort sampled during active COVID-19.

The rearrangement uses TRBV11-2 and TRBJ1-5, with D possibly matching TRBD1 (6 bases). V was clipped by 4 bases and J by 6 bases, with 19 bases between them. CDR3 length equals 16 residues. Germline CDR1 and CDR2: SGHAT and FQNNGV. The CDR3: CASSSGTYGTGQPQHF. DNA for the CDR3: TGTGCCAGCAGCTCCGGGACATACGGAACGGGTCAGCCCCAGCATTTT.

The chain uses TRBV18 and TRBJ2-7, with D maybe TRBD2 (6 bases). Per germline, CDR1 KGHSH and CDR2 LQKENI. This CDR3 has 15 residues. V was trimmed by 2 bases and J by 2 bases, leaving 13 bases between them. The CDR3 sequence is CASSPGGTSAYEQYF. In DNA form, the CDR3 reads TGTGCCAGCTCACCAGGGGGGACGTCAGCCTACGAGCAGTACTTC.

This clone was seen once. The DNA of the CDR3 is TGTGCCAGCTCAAGGGGGGGAGGAATCAATGAGCAGTTCTTC. Translating gives CASSRGGGINEQFF. The V gene is TRBV18, the J gene TRBJ2-1, with D perhaps TRBD2 (7 bases). V shed 5 bases and J shed 6 bases, with 14 bases lying between them. This CDR3 contains 14 residues. Germline V gene lookup returns CDR1 KGHSH and CDR2 LQKENI. The variable domain in full, with the rest retrieved from reference TRBV18 and TRBJ2-1, is NAGVMQNPRHLVRRRGQEARLRCSPMKGHSHVYWYRQLPEEGLKFMVYLQKENIIDESGMPKERFSAEFPKEGPSILRIQQVVRGDSAAYFCASSRGGGINEQFFGPGTRLTVL.

V usage is TRBV11-2 and J usage is TRBJ2-1; 12 positions agree with TRBD2. Looked up from germline, CDR1 is SGHAT and CDR2 is FQNNGV. Unmatched junction bases numbered 5, after V lost 1 base and J lost 10 bases. The CDR3 has 15 amino acids. The CDR3 sequence: CASSLVLGLAGEQFF. The CDR3 DNA sequence: TGTGCCAGCAGCTTAGTACTCGGACTAGCGGGAGAGCAGTTCTTC.

V is TRBV15 and J is TRBJ1-1, with a weak D call TRBD1 (5 bases). This CDR3 region has 14 residues. Germline CDR1 reads LNHNV; CDR2 reads YYDKDF (reference sequence). V was pared by 1 base and J by 3 bases, with 9 bases between. CDR3: CATSRVGGDTEAFF. The DNA of the CDR3 is TGTGCCACCAGCAGAGTTGGGGGGGACACTGAAGCTTTCTTT.

The chain is built from TRBV11-3 and TRBJ2-3; 8 bases fit TRBD1. The V gene end was trimmed by 5 bases and the J gene end by 3 bases; junction bases not matched to a gene: 7. CDR3 length: 15 residues. Per the germline V gene, CDR1 is SGHNT and CDR2 is YENEEA. This chain's CDR3 is CASSPRTGRTDTQYF. As DNA, the CDR3 is TGTGCCAGCAGCCCCCGGACAGGGAGAACAGATACGCAGTATTTT.

This chain uses TRBV9 with TRBJ2-3; 8 bases fit TRBD1. V trimming: 4 bases; J trimming: 2 bases; junction bases outside the gene matches: 6. The CDR3 spans 15 residues. CDR1 is SGDLS, CDR2 YYNGEE, per germline. CDR3 bases: TGTGCCAGCAGCTCCCGGGGACAGGACACAGATACGCAGTATTTT. Its protein product is CASSSRGQDTDTQYF.

The chain couples TRBV12-3 or TRBV12-4 to TRBJ1-2; TRBD1 agrees at 10 bases. V was pared by 0 bases and J by 13 bases, with 5 bases of the junction left unmatched. This CDR3 comprises 13 residues. The CDR3 DNA reads as TGTGCCAGCAGTTTAGCAGACAGGGGGCGCCGCACCTTC. Translated: CASSLADRGRRTF.

This clone was seen a handful of times. This chain links TRBV18 with TRBJ1-1, with a tentative D call TRBD1 (6 bases). CDR1 and CDR2 (germline): KGHSH, LQKENI. V lost 5 bases and J 3 bases, leaving 10 bases between the germline ends. The CDR3 extends over 13 amino acids. The CDR3 DNA reads as TGTGCCAGCTCAGGGACAATAGACACTGAAGCTTTCTTT. It specifies CASSGTIDTEAFF.

This clone was counted a single time. The chain employs TRBV19 and TRBJ1-4; TRBD1 might be the D (6 bases). Germline values: CDR1 LNHDA, CDR2 SQIVND (reference sequence). The ends were cut back, 4 bases at V and 4 bases at J, with 13 bases in the middle. This CDR3 has 15 residues. CDR3 sequence (DNA): TGTGCCAGTAGTAAGTGGACAGATTTTAATGAAAAACTGTTTTTT. Its translation is CASSKWTDFNEKLFF.

V and J are TRBV13 and TRBJ2-3; TRBD2 matches 10 bases. The ends lost 5 bases at V and 4 bases at J; junction bases unmatched: 6. Germline CDR1 and CDR2: PRHDT and FYEKMQ (reference sequence). This CDR3 is 15 amino acids long. As DNA, the CDR3 is TGTGCCAGCAGCAGAAGGACTAGCGGATCAGATACGCAGTATTTT. This translates into CASSRRTSGSDTQYF.

The rearrangement uses TRBV7-3 and TRBJ1-2; possibly TRBD1 for D (5 bases). Germline CDR1 and CDR2: SGHTA and FQGTGA. Trimming left V 7 bases short and J 0 bases short, with 6 bases between. The CDR3 loop spans 12 amino acids. Written as DNA, the CDR3 is TGTGCCAGCAAGGGGACTAACTATGGCTACACCTTC. Its protein is CASKGTNYGYTF. The full variable domain, with the rest looked up from reference TRBV7-3 and TRBJ1-2, is GAGVSQTPSNKVTEKGKYVELRCDPISGHTALYWYRQSLGQGPEFLIYFQGTGAADDSGLPNDRFFAVRPEGSVSTLKIQRTERGDSAVYLCASKGTNYGYTFGSGTRLTVV.

CDR3: CASSVGLKRDEKLFF. The CDR3 nucleotides are TGTGCCAGCAGCGTGGGGCTCAAGAGGGATGAAAAACTGTTTTTT. This chain connects TRBV5-6 to TRBJ1-4, with a tentative D call TRBD1 (5 bases). The CDR3 consists of 15 residues. Germline V gene sequence: CDR1 SGHDT, CDR2 YYEEEE. Trimming pared 4 bases from V and 6 bases from J, leaving 16 bases between.

This clone turned up a few times. The chain employs TRBV30 and TRBJ1-6, with D possibly TRBD1 on 5 matching bases. In germline, CDR1 is GTSNPN, CDR2 SVGIG (reference sequence). The V end lost 0 bases, the J end lost 8 bases, and 8 bases lay between the germline ends. This CDR3 comprises 13 residues. This CDR3 is CAWSVTDYSPLHF. CDR3 in DNA: TGTGCCTGGAGTGTGACAGATTATTCACCCCTCCACTTT.

This clone was seen once. V is TRBV7-9 and J is TRBJ2-1; 11 positions match TRBD2. There are 15 residues in the CDR3. V dropped 7 bases and J dropped 5; count of bases not matched to a gene: 7. CDR1 and CDR2 (germline): SEHNR, FQNEAQ (reference sequence). The DNA of the CDR3 is TGTGCCAGCACCCAGACTAGCGGGAAAAACAATGAGCAGTTCTTC. Protein product: CASTQTSGKNNEQFF. The variable domain in full, with the rest retrieved from reference TRBV7-9 and TRBJ2-1, is DTGVSQNPRHKITKRGQNVTFRCDPISEHNRLYWYRQTLGQGPEFLTYFQNEAQLEKSRLLSDRFSAERPKGSFSTLEIQRTEQGDSAMYLCASTQTSGKNNEQFFGPGTRLTVL.

The J gene is TRBJ1-1, the V gene TRBV2, with no clear D. CDR3 length: 13 amino acids. Germline loops: CDR1 SNHLY, CDR2 FYNNEI. V lost 5 bases to trimming and J lost 7 bases, with 14 bases between them. The CDR3 region is CASSSFVLLEAFF. The CDR3 DNA is TGTGCCAGCAGTTCCTTCGTTCTCCTTGAAGCTTTCTTT.

This clone showed up just a few times. V gene TRBV6-2 or TRBV6-3 combines with J gene TRBJ1-5, with a weak D call TRBD1 (5 bases). Trimming cost V 5 bases and J 9 bases, with 8 bases left between them. This CDR3 comprises 11 residues. Germline V gene sequence: CDR1 MNHEY, CDR2 SVGEGT. As DNA, the CDR3 is TGTGCCAGCAGTCAGGGAAGGCCCCAGCATTTT. Protein product: CASSQGRPQHF.

This clone was counted between two and nine times. The genes are TRBV27 and TRBJ2-1; 7 nucleotides line up with TRBD2. This CDR3 spans 18 amino acids. In germline, CDR1 is MNHEY, CDR2 SMNVEV (reference sequence). V lost 5 bases, J lost 4 bases, and 17 bases stayed unmatched. The CDR3 spells CASSTMSMGSGLYNEQFF. CDR3 nucleotide sequence: TGTGCCAGCAGTACGATGTCCATGGGTAGCGGGCTATACAATGAGCAGTTCTTC.

The chain combines TRBV2 with TRBJ2-5, with D unresolved. The CDR3 has 15 amino acids. With 1 base removed from V and 2 bases from J, the gap between germline ends came to 11 bases. Germline-derived CDR1 and CDR2 are SNHLY and FYNNEI. The CDR3 DNA reads TGTGCCAGCAGTGAAGTCCGACAAGCACAAGAGACCCAGTACTTC. It yields the protein CASSEVRQAQETQYF.

The chain joins TRBV21-1 to TRBJ2-7; TRBD2 reflects the table's D call only, with no check against the DNA. TRBV21-1 is classified as a pseudogene. This CDR3 contains 16 residues. The CDR3 sequence: CASSKARCGRIYEQYF. The CDR3 DNA reads TGTGCCAGCAGCAAAGCGAGGTGTGGCAGAATCTACGAGCAGTACTTC.

There are a few counts of this clone. This chain connects TRBV6-5 to TRBJ1-1, with TRBD1 as a possible D gene (6 bases). Germline V gene sequence: CDR1 MNHEY, CDR2 SVGAGI. This CDR3 is 14 amino acids long. The ends were cut back, 5 bases at V and 2 bases at J, with 12 bases in the middle. The CDR3 DNA is TGTGCCAGCAGTAAACGACAGGCTAACACTGAAGCTTTCTTT. Encoded protein: CASSKRQANTEAFF.

The chain carries TRBV2 and TRBJ1-6, with 8 bases matching TRBD1. CDR1 and CDR2 from the germline V gene are SNHLY and FYNNEI. Trimming cost V 8 bases and J 6 bases; bases outside gene matches: 9. The CDR3 is 15 residues long. The CDR3 spells CASSRSGQGNSPLHF. CDR3 coding DNA: TGTGCCAGCTCCCGAAGCGGACAGGGTAATTCACCCCTCCACTTT.

The chain couples TRBV4-1 to TRBJ2-1; no definite D call. The CDR3 is 13 residues long. Trimming took off 1 base at V and 8 bases at J, with 9 bases between the two ends. Per germline, CDR1 MGHRA and CDR2 YSYEKL. The CDR3 nucleotides read TGCGCCAGCAGCCAAGTCGTTTTAGATGAGCAGTTCTTC. Amino acid sequence: CASSQVVLDEQFF.

This clone was counted ten times or more. This chain links TRBV28 with TRBJ2-1; 7 bases agree with TRBD1. Germline trimming cut 3 bases from V and 15 bases from J; bases unmatched to any gene: 8. CDR1 is MDHEN and CDR2 is SYDVKM in the germline V gene. The CDR3 runs 12 residues. CDR3 sequence: CASSFGFSGGFF. In nucleotides, the CDR3 is TGTGCCAGCAGTTTTGGCTTTTCAGGGGGGTTCTTC.

The chain recombines TRBV27 with TRBJ1-2; 8 nucleotides match TRBD1. Trimming took 2 bases from V and 8 from J; bases not matched to a gene: 4. CDR3 length: 13 residues. Per germline, CDR1 MNHEY and CDR2 SMNVEV (reference sequence). CDR3 bases: TGTGCCAGCAGTTTACGGGCAGGGGGCGGCTACACCTTC. The encoded protein is CASSLRAGGGYTF.

This clone occurred a few times. This chain links TRBV28 with TRBJ1-2, with 10 bases that match TRBD1. With 4 bases clipped from V and 8 bases from J, the junction kept 4 bases outside the gene matches. The CDR3 is 13 amino acids. Germline-derived CDR1 and CDR2 are MDHEN and SYDVKM. CDR3 nucleotide sequence: TGTGCCAGCAGTTCCGGACAGGGGGGCGGCTACACCTTC. The encoded protein is CASSSGQGGGYTF.